This TCR beta chain derives from a study of breast tumors, draining lymph nodes, adjacent tissues. Breast cancer patients provided tissue from their axillary draining lymph nodes. TCRdb called the multiplex PCR reads again in MiXCR, with one record for every CDR3 protein. In the table there are about 230,000 distinct CDR3 sequences, about 30% of which are singletons. Study-wide results and limits: The lymph node origin of tumor T cells was framed as consistent with a hypothesis, not demonstrated. Luminal-like breast cancer showed significantly higher tumor–nontumor repertoire similarity than basal-like. The data were judged consistent with most tumor T cells coming from lymph node and expanding in tumor. Compared with lymph nodes, tumors were less diverse; compared with nontumor tissue, more.

This clonotype was picked up many times. Its target is unknown. The CDR3 contains 18 residues. Per the germline V gene, CDR1 is SNHLY and CDR2 is FYNNEI. V gave up 1 base and J gave up 1 base; unmatched junction bases: 11. Sequenced sample: axillary lymph node tissue. The chain joins TRBV2 to TRBJ2-7, with 9 bases matching TRBD1. The TCR originated in a female donor with breast cancer. Some clones in this sample may be carry-over from other donors' samples. The CDR3: CASSEDPALTGGSYEQYF. The CDR3, as DNA: TGTGCCAGCAGTGAAGATCCTGCACTGACAGGGGGTTCCTACGAGCAGTACTTC.